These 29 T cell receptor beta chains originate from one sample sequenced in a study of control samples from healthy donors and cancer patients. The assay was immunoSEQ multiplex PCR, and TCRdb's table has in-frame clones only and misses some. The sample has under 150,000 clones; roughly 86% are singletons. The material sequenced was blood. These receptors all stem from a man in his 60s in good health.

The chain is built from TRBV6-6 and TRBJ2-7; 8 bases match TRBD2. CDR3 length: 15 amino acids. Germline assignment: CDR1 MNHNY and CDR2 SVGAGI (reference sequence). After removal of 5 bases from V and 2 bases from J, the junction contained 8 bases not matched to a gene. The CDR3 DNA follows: TGTGCCAGCAGTCCCCCTTACGGGGGGGCCTACGAGCAGTACTTC. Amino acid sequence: CASSPPYGGAYEQYF.

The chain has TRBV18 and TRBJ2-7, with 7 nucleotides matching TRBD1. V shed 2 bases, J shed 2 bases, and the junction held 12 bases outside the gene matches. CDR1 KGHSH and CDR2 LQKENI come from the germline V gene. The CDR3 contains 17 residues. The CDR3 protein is CASSPGFSGTATYEQYF. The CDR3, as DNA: TGTGCCAGCTCACCAGGATTCTCAGGGACAGCAACCTACGAGCAGTACTTC.

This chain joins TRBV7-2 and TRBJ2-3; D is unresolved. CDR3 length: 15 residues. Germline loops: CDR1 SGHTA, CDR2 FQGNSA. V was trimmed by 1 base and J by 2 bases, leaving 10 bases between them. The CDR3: CASSLVHSYTDTQYF. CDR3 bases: TGTGCCAGCAGCTTAGTTCACAGCTACACAGATACGCAGTATTTT.

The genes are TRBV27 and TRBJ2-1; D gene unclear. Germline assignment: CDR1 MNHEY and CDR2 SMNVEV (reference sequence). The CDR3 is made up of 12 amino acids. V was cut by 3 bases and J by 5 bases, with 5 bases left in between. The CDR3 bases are TGTGCCAGCAGTTTTGTGGACAATGAGCAGTTCTTC. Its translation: CASSFVDNEQFF.

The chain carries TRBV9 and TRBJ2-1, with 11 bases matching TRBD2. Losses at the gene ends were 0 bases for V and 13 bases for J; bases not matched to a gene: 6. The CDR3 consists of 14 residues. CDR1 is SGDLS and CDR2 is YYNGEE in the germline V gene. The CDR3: CASSVGSGLADQFF. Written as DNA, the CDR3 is TGTGCCAGCAGCGTAGGCTCGGGACTAGCGGACCAGTTCTTC.

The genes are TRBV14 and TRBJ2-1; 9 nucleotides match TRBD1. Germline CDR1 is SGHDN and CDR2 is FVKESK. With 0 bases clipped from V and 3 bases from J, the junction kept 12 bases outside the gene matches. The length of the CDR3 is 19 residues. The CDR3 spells CASSQEGMLGDRDYNEQFF. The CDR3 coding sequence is TGTGCCAGCAGCCAAGAGGGAATGTTGGGGGACAGGGACTACAATGAGCAGTTCTTC.

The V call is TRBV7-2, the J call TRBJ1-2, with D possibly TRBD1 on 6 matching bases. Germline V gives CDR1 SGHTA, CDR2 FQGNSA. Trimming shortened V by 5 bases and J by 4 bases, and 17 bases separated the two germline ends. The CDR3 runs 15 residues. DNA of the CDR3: TGTGCCAGCAGCAACACACAGGGTTCAATCTATGGCTACACCTTC. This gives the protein CASSNTQGSIYGYTF.

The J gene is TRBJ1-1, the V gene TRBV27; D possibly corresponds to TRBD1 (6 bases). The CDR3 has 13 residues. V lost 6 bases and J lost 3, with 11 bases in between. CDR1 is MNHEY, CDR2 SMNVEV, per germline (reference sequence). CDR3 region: CASRQGGHTEAFF. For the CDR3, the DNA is TGTGCCAGCAGACAGGGCGGGCACACTGAAGCTTTCTTT.

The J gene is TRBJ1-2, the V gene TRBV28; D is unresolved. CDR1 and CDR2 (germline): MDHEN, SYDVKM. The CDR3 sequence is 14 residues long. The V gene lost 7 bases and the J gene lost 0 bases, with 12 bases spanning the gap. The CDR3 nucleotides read TGTGCCAGCACCCAAACTCCAGCTAACTATGGCTACACCTTC. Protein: CASTQTPANYGYTF.

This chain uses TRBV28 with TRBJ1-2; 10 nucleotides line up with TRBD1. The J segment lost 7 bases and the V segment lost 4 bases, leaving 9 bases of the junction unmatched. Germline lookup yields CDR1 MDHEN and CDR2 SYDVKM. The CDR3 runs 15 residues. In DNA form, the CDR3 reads TGTGCCAGCAGTTCGAGGGACAGGGGATACGGTGGCTACACCTTC. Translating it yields CASSSRDRGYGGYTF.

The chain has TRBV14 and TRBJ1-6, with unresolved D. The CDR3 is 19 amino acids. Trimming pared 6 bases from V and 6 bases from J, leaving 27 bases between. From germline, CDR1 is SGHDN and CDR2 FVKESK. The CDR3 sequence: CASSFPLQAKRACNSPLHF. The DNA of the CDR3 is TGTGCCAGCAGTTTCCCGCTGCAGGCTAAAAGAGCTTGTAATTCACCCCTCCACTTT. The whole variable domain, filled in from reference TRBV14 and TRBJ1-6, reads EAGVTQFPSHSVIEKGQTVTLRCDPISGHDNLYWYRRVMGKEIKFLLHFVKESKQDESGMPNNRFLAERTGGTYSTLKVQPAELEDSGVYFCASSFPLQAKRACNSPLHFGNGTRLTVT.

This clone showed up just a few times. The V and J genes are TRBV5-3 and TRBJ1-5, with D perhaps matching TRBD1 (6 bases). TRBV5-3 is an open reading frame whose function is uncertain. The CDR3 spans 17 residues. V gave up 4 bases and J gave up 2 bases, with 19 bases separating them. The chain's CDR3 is CARSRQTSRQGNQPQHF. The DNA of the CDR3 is TGTGCCAGAAGCCGACAAACTTCGCGACAGGGCAATCAGCCCCAGCATTTT.

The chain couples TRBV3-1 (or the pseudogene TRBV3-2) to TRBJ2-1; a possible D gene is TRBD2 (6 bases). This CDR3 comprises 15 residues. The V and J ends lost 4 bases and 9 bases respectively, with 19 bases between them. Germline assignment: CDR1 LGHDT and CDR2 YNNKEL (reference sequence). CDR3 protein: CASSPGTASGGEQFF. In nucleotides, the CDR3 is TGTGCCAGCAGCCCTGGGACTGCCTCCGGGGGTGAGCAGTTCTTC.

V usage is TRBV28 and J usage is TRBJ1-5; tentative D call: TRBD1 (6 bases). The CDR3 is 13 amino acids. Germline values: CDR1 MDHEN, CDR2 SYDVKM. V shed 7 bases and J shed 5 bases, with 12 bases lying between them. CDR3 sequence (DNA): TGTGCCAGCACTCCAGGACAGCATCAGCCCCAGCATTTT. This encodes CASTPGQHQPQHF.

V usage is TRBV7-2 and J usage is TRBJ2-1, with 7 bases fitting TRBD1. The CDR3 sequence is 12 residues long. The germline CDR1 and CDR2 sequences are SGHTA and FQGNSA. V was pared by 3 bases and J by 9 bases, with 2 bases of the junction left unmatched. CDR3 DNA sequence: TGTGCCAGCAGCTTCGGACAGGTTGAGCAGTTCTTC. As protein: CASSFGQVEQFF.

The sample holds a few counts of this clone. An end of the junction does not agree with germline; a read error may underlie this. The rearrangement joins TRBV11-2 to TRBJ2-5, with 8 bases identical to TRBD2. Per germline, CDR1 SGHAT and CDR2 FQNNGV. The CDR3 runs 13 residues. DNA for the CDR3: TGTGCCAGCAGCTTAATGCTCGGCGGGGGGACCCACTTC. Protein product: CASSLMLGGGTHF. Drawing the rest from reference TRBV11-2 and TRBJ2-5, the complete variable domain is EAGVAQSPRYKIIEKRQSVAFWCNPISGHATLYWYQQILGQGPKLLIQFQNNGVVDDSQLPKDRFSAERLKGVDSTLKIQPAKLEDSAVYLCASSLMLGGGTHFGPGTRLLVL.

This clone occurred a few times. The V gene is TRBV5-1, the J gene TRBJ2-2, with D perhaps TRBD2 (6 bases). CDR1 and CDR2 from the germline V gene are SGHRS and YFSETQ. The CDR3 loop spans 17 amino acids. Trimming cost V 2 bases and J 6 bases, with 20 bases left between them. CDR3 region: CASSFPDRGGKAGELFF. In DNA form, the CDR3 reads TGCGCCAGCAGCTTTCCGGACCGGGGAGGAAAGGCCGGGGAGCTGTTTTTT.

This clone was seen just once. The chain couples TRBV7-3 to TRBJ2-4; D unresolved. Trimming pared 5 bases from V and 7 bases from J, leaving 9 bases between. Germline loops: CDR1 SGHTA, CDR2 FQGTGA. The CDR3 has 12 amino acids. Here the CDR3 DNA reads TGTGCCAGCAGCGAGGATGGGAACATTCAGTACTTC. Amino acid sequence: CASSEDGNIQYF.

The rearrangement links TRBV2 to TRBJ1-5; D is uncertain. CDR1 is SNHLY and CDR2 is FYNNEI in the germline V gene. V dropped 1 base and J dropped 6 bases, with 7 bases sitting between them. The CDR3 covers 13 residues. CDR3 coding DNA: TGTGCCAGCAGTGAAGGGGAGTTTCAGCCCCAGCATTTT. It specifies CASSEGEFQPQHF.

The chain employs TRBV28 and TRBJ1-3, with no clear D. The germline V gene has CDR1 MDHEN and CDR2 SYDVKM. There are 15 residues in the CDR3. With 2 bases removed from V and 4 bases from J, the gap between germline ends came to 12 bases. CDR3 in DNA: TGTGCCAGCAGTTTAGAGGGTACGGACGGAAACACCATATATTTT. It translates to CASSLEGTDGNTIYF.

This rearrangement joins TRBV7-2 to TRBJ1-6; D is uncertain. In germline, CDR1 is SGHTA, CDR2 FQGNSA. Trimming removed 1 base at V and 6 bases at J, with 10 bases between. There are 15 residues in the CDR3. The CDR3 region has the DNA TGTGCCAGCAGCTTAGTCTCAGGCGGTAATTCACCCCTCCACTTT. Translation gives CASSLVSGGNSPLHF.

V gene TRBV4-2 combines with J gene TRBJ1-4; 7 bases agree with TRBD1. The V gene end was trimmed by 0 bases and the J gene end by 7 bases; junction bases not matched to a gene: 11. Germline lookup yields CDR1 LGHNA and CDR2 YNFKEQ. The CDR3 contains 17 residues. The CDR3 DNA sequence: TGTGCCAGCAGCCAAGATCAATCGGGACAGACTCCTGAAAAACTGTTTTTT. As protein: CASSQDQSGQTPEKLFF.

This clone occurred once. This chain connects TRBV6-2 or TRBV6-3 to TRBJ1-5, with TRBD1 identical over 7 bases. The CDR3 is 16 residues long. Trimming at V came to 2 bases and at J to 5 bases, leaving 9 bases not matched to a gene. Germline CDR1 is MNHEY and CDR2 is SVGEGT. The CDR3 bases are TGTGCCAGCAGTTACCCGGCAGGGGGGATTGATCAGCCCCAGCATTTT. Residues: CASSYPAGGIDQPQHF.

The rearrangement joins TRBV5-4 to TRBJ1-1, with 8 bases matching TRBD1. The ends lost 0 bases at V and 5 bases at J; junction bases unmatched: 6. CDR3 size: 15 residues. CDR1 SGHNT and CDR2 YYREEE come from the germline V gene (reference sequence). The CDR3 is CASSLETGVGTEAFF. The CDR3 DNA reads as TGTGCCAGCAGCTTGGAGACAGGGGTTGGGACTGAAGCTTTCTTT.

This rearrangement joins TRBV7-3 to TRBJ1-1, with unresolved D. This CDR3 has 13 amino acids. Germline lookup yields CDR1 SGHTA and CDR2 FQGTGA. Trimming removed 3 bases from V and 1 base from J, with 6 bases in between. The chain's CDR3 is CASSLRENTEAFF. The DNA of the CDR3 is TGTGCCAGCAGCTTGAGGGAGAACACTGAAGCTTTCTTT.

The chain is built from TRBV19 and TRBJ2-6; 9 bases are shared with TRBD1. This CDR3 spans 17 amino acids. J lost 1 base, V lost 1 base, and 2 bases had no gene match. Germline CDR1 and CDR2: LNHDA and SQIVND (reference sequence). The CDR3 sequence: CASSIGGTGSGANVLTF. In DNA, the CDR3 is TGTGCCAGTAGTATAGGGGGGACAGGGTCTGGGGCCAACGTCCTGACTTTC.

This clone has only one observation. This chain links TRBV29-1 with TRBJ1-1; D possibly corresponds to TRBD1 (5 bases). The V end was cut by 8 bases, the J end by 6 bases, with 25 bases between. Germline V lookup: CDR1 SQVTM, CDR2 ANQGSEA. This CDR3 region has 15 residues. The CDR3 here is CSSYDGGGLGAEAFF. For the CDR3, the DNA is TGCAGCAGTTACGACGGGGGGGGACTGGGAGCTGAAGCTTTCTTT. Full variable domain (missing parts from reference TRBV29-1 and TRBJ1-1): SAVISQKPSRDICQRGTSLTIQCQVDSQVTMMFWYRQQPGQSLTLIATANQGSEATYESGFVIDKFPISRPNLTFSTLTVSNMSPEDSSIYLCSSYDGGGLGAEAFFGQGTRLTVV.

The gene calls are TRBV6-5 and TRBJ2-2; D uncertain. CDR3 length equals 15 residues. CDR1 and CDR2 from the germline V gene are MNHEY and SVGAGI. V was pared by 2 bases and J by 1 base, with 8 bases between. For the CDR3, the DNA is TGTGCCAGCAGTTACGCGGACGGGAACACCGGGGAGCTGTTTTTT. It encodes CASSYADGNTGELFF.

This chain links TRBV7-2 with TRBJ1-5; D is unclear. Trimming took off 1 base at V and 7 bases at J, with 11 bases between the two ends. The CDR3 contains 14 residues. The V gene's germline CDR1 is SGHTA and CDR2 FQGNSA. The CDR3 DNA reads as TGTGCCAGCAGCTTAGGAGGGTCGGGGCAGCCCCAGCATTTT. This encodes CASSLGGSGQPQHF.